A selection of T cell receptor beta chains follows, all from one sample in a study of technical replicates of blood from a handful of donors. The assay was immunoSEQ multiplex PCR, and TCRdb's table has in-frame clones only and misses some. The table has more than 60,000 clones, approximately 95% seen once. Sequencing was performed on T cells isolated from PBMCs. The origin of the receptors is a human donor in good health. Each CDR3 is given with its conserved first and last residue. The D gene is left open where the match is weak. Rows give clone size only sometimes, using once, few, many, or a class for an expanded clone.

CDR3 protein: CASSVQTGGPGETQYF
CDR3 DNA: TGTGCCAGCAGCGTTCAAACGGGAGGGCCGGGAGAGACCCAGTACTTC
clone size: NA
D gene: TRBD2
V gene: TRBV5-4
J gene: TRBJ2-5

CDR3 protein: CSVELAGGPSYEQYF
CDR3 DNA: TGCAGCGTTGAACTAGCGGGGGGTCCTTCCTACGAGCAGTACTTC
clone size: once
D gene: TRBD2
V gene: TRBV29-1
J gene: TRBJ2-7

CDR3 protein: CASSYSTGLFTYEQYF
CDR3 DNA: TGTGCCAGCAGTTACTCGACAGGATTATTCACCTACGAGCAGTACTTC
clone size: NA
D gene: NA
V gene: TRBV6-5
J gene: TRBJ2-7

CDR3 protein: CATSIGGTAKVTDTQYF
CDR3 DNA: TGTGCCACCAGCATTGGCGGGACAGCCAAAGTTACAGATACGCAGTATTTT
clone size: NA
D gene: NA
V gene: TRBV15
J gene: TRBJ2-3

CDR3 protein: CASSLTGFSLYEQYF
CDR3 DNA: TGTGCCAGCAGCTTAACAGGATTTTCCCTCTACGAGCAGTACTTC
clone size: NA
D gene: NA
V gene: TRBV7-9
J gene: TRBJ2-7

CDR3 protein: CASSAGTSGGAGETQYF
CDR3 DNA: TGTGCCAGCAGCGCCGGGACTAGCGGGGGGGCGGGTGAGACCCAGTACTTC
clone size: NA
D gene: TRBD2
V gene: TRBV11-3
J gene: TRBJ2-5

CDR3 protein: CASSTYGGFGEKLFF
CDR3 DNA: TGTGCCAGCAGCACGTACGGAGGGTTTGGGGAAAAACTGTTTTTT
clone size: NA
D gene: NA
V gene: TRBV7-2
J gene: TRBJ1-4

CDR3 protein: CASSKRTSQSYNEQFF
CDR3 DNA: TGTGCCAGCAGTAAGCGGACTAGCCAGAGTTACAATGAGCAGTTCTTC
clone size: NA
D gene: TRBD2
V gene: TRBV27
J gene: TRBJ2-1

CDR3 protein: CASSLVLERVSSYEQYF
CDR3 DNA: TGTGCCAGCAGTTTGGTACTTGAGAGGGTCTCGTCCTACGAGCAGTACTTC
clone size: NA
D gene: NA
V gene: TRBV28
J gene: TRBJ2-7

CDR3 protein: CASSQTGLQETQYF
CDR3 DNA: TGTGCCAGCAGCCAGACAGGGCTACAAGAGACCCAGTACTTC
clone size: NA
D gene: TRBD1
V gene: TRBV2
J gene: TRBJ2-5

CDR3 protein: CASSLAGGTNEQFF
CDR3 DNA: TGTGCCAGCAGTCTAGCGGGAGGTACAAATGAGCAGTTCTTC
clone size: once
D gene: TRBD2
V gene: TRBV6-6
J gene: TRBJ2-1

CDR3 protein: CASSGSYQGNGYTF
CDR3 DNA: TGTGCCAGCAGCGGGTCCTACCAGGGAAATGGCTACACCTTC
clone size: NA
D gene: NA
V gene: TRBV9
J gene: TRBJ1-2

CDR3 protein: CASSENTIYEQYF
CDR3 DNA: TGTGCCAGCAGTGAAAATACAATCTACGAGCAGTACTTC
clone size: NA
D gene: NA
V gene: TRBV2
J gene: TRBJ2-7

CDR3 protein: CASSLRTGGVEKLFF
CDR3 DNA: TGTGCCAGCAGTTTAAGGACAGGGGGCGTTGAAAAACTGTTTTTT
clone size: NA
D gene: TRBD1
V gene: TRBV28
J gene: TRBJ1-4

CDR3 protein: CASSTLAGDSYEQYF
CDR3 DNA: TGTGCCAGCAGCACACTAGCGGGGGACTCCTACGAGCAGTACTTC
clone size: NA
D gene: TRBD2
V gene: TRBV6-6
J gene: TRBJ2-7

CDR3 protein: CAISEGGRGQETQYF
CDR3 DNA: TGTGCCATCAGTGAGGGGGGCAGGGGGCAGGAGACCCAGTACTTC
clone size: NA
D gene: TRBD1
V gene: TRBV10-3
J gene: TRBJ2-5

CDR3 protein: CSAAASEGLYGYTF
CDR3 DNA: TGCAGCGCCGCCGCGAGTGAGGGACTCTATGGCTACACCTTC
clone size: NA
D gene: NA
V gene: TRBV29-1
J gene: TRBJ1-2

CDR3 protein: CASSQEWSHQETQYF
CDR3 DNA: TGCGCCAGCAGCCAAGAATGGAGTCACCAAGAGACCCAGTACTTC
clone size: NA
D gene: NA
V gene: TRBV4-1
J gene: TRBJ2-5

CDR3 protein: CASSQELAGAVYEQYF
CDR3 DNA: TGCGCCAGCAGCCAAGAACTAGCGGGAGCGGTATACGAGCAGTACTTC
clone size: once
D gene: TRBD2
V gene: TRBV4-1
J gene: TRBJ2-7

CDR3 protein: CASSPRAGGPGNEQFF
CDR3 DNA: TGTGCCAGCAGTCCTCGAGCGGGAGGGCCGGGGAATGAGCAGTTCTTC
clone size: NA
D gene: TRBD2
V gene: TRBV27
J gene: TRBJ2-1

CDR3 protein: CASSARVRGYEQYF
CDR3 DNA: TGTGCCAGCAGTGCAAGGGTTCGGGGCTACGAGCAGTACTTC
clone size: NA
D gene: NA
V gene: TRBV6-1
J gene: TRBJ2-7

CDR3 protein: CASSITGKNNQPQHF
CDR3 DNA: TGTGCCAGTAGTATAACAGGGAAGAATAATCAGCCCCAGCATTTT
clone size: NA
D gene: NA
V gene: TRBV19
J gene: TRBJ1-5

CDR3 protein: CATSSGRRDQPQHF
CDR3 DNA: TGTGCCACCAGCAGTGGACGGAGGGATCAGCCCCAGCATTTT
clone size: NA
D gene: NA
V gene: TRBV15
J gene: TRBJ1-5

CDR3 protein: CASSAAGVAGNTIYF
CDR3 DNA: TGTGCCAGTAGCGCAGCAGGGGTCGCTGGAAACACCATATATTTT
clone size: NA
D gene: NA
V gene: TRBV19
J gene: TRBJ1-3

CDR3 protein: CASSKRVQFRTHLYEQYF
CDR3 DNA: TGTGCCAGCAGCAAACGTGTTCAATTTAGGACACACCTCTACGAGCAGTACTTC
clone size: NA
D gene: NA
V gene: TRBV21-1
J gene: TRBJ2-7

CDR3 protein: CASSAQGARGTEAFF
CDR3 DNA: TGTGCCAGCAGCGCTCAGGGGGCGCGGGGGACTGAAGCTTTCTTT
clone size: NA
D gene: TRBD1
V gene: TRBV7-9
J gene: TRBJ1-1

CDR3 protein: CASRHNRQSEAFF
CDR3 DNA: TGTGCCAGCAGGCACAACCGACAGTCAGAAGCTTTCTTT
clone size: NA
D gene: NA
V gene: TRBV28
J gene: TRBJ1-1

CDR3 protein: CASSQDRPQGILNKLFF
CDR3 DNA: TGTGCCAGCAGCCAAGATCGACCACAGGGGATACTGAACAAACTGTTTTTT
clone size: NA
D gene: TRBD1
V gene: TRBV14
J gene: TRBJ1-4

CDR3 protein: CASNGWPTDTQYF
CDR3 DNA: TGTGCCAGCAACGGGTGGCCCACAGATACGCAGTATTTT
clone size: NA
D gene: NA
V gene: TRBV25-1
J gene: TRBJ2-3

CDR3 protein: CASSTGQDYNEQFF
CDR3 DNA: TGTGCCAGCAGCACCGGACAGGATTACAATGAGCAGTTCTTC
clone size: NA
D gene: TRBD1
V gene: TRBV7-9
J gene: TRBJ2-1

CDR3 protein: CASSIARTGGIYGYTF
CDR3 DNA: TGTGCCAGCAGTATCGCACGGACAGGGGGGATCTATGGCTACACCTTC
clone size: NA
D gene: TRBD1
V gene: TRBV27
J gene: TRBJ1-2

CDR3 protein: CASSSQGQGVGETQYF
CDR3 DNA: TGTGCCAGCAGCTCTCAGGGACAGGGAGTTGGTGAGACCCAGTACTTC
clone size: NA
D gene: TRBD1
V gene: TRBV2
J gene: TRBJ2-5

CDR3 protein: CASSIGRRTGRPTNEKLFF
CDR3 DNA: TGTGCCAGTAGTATAGGCCGGAGGACAGGGAGGCCAACTAATGAAAAACTGTTTTTT
clone size: NA
D gene: TRBD1
V gene: TRBV19
J gene: TRBJ1-4

CDR3 protein: CASRIGNTEAFF
CDR3 DNA: TGTGCCAGCAGGATCGGGAACACTGAAGCTTTCTTT
clone size: NA
D gene: NA
V gene: TRBV6-5
J gene: TRBJ1-1

CDR3 protein: CASSVGGRTEAFF
CDR3 DNA: TGTGCCAGCAGCGTAGGCGGGAGAACTGAAGCTTTCTTT
clone size: NA
D gene: NA
V gene: TRBV9
J gene: TRBJ1-1

CDR3 protein: CASSQGGGETQYF
CDR3 DNA: TGTGCCAGCAGCCAAGGCGGGGGAGAGACCCAGTACTTC
clone size: NA
D gene: TRBD2
V gene: TRBV4-2
J gene: TRBJ2-5

CDR3 protein: CASSDAGPGNQPQHF
CDR3 DNA: TGTGCCAGCAGTGATGCGGGACCCGGCAATCAGCCCCAGCATTTT
clone size: NA
D gene: NA
V gene: TRBV2
J gene: TRBJ1-5

CDR3 protein: CASRQGTRYGYTF
CDR3 DNA: TGCGCCAGCAGACAGGGTACCCGGTATGGCTACACCTTC
clone size: once
D gene: NA
V gene: TRBV23-1
J gene: TRBJ1-2

CDR3 protein: CASSPREAGEAFF
CDR3 DNA: TGTGCCAGCTCACCGAGGGAGGCCGGTGAAGCTTTCTTT
clone size: NA
D gene: NA
V gene: TRBV18
J gene: TRBJ1-1

CDR3 protein: CASSFGLVGAYNEQFF
CDR3 DNA: TGCGCCAGCAGCTTCGGACTAGTAGGAGCCTACAATGAGCAGTTCTTC
clone size: NA
D gene: TRBD2
V gene: TRBV5-1
J gene: TRBJ2-1